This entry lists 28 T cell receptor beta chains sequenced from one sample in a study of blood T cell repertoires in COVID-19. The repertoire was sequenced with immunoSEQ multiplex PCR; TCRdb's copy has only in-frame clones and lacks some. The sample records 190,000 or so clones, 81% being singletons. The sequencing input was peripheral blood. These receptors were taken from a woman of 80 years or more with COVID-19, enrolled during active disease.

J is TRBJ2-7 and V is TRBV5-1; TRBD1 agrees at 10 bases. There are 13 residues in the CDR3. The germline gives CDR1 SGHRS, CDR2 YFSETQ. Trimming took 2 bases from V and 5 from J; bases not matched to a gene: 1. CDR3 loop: CASSLGTGDEQYF. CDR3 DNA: TGCGCCAGCAGCTTAGGGACAGGGGACGAGCAGTACTTC.

The CDR3 nucleotides are TGTGCCACCAGTGACTGGGGACTAGGGGCACAAGAGACCCAGTACTTC. It is translated as CATSDWGLGAQETQYF. The chain combines TRBV24-1 with TRBJ2-5, with 8 bases fitting TRBD2. Germline trimming cut 4 bases from V and 2 bases from J; bases unmatched to any gene: 8. Germline V gives CDR1 KGHDR, CDR2 SFDVKD. CDR3 length: 16 residues.

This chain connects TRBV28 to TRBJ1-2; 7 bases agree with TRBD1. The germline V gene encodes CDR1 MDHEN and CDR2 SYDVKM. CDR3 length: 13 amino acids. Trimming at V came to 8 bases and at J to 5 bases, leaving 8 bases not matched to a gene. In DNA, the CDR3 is TGTGCCAGCCGAACAGGGGTCGGATATGGCTACACCTTC. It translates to CASRTGVGYGYTF.

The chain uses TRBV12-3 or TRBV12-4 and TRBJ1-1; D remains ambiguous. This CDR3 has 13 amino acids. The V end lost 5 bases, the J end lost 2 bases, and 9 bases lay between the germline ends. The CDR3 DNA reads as TGTGCCAGCAGTCCCCAGGTTAACACTGAAGCTTTCTTT. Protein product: CASSPQVNTEAFF.

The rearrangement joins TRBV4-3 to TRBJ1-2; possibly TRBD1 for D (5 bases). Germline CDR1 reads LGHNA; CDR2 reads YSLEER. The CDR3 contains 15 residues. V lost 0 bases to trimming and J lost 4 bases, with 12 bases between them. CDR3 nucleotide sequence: TGCGCCAGCAGCCAAGAGTATACAGGAGTCTATGGCTACACCTTC. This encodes CASSQEYTGVYGYTF.

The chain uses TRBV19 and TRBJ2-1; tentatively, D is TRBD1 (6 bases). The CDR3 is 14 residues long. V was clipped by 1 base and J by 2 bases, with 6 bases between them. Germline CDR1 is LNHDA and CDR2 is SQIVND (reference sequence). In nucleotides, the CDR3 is TGTGCCAGTAGTATAGGACAGGCCTACAATGAGCAGTTCTTC. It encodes CASSIGQAYNEQFF. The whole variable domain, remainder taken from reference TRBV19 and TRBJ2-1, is DGGITQSPKYLFRKEGQNVTLSCEQNLNHDAMYWYRQDPGQGLRLIYYSQIVNDFQKGDIAEGYSVSREKKESFPLTVTSAQKNPTAFYLCASSIGQAYNEQFFGPGTRLTVL.

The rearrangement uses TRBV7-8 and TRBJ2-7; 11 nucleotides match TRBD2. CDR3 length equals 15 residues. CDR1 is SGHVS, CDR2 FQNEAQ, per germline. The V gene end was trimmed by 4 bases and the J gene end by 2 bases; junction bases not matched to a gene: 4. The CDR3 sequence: CASSSQTSGAYEQYF. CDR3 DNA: TGTGCCAGCAGCTCCCAGACTAGCGGGGCCTACGAGCAGTACTTC.

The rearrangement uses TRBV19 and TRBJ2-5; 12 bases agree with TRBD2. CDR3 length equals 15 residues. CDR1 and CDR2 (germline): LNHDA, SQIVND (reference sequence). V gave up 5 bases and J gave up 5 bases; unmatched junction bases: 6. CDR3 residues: CASSVLAGGLETQYF. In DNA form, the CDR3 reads TGTGCCAGTAGTGTACTAGCGGGGGGTTTGGAGACCCAGTACTTC.

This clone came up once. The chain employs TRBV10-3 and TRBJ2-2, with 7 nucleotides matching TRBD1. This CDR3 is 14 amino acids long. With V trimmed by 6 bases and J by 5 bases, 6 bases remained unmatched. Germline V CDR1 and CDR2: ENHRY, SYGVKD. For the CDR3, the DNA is TGTGCCATCAGCGCGACAGGGTATACCGGGGAGCTGTTTTTT. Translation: CAISATGYTGELFF.

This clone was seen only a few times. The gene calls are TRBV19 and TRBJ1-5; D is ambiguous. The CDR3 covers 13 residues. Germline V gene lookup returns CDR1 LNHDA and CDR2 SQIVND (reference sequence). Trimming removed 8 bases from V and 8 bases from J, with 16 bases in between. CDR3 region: CASGRSQFEPQHF. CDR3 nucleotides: TGTGCCAGTGGCAGATCCCAATTCGAGCCCCAGCATTTT. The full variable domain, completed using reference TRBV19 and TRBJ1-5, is DGGITQSPKYLFRKEGQNVTLSCEQNLNHDAMYWYRQDPGQGLRLIYYSQIVNDFQKGDIAEGYSVSREKKESFPLTVTSAQKNPTAFYLCASGRSQFEPQHFGDGTRLSIL.

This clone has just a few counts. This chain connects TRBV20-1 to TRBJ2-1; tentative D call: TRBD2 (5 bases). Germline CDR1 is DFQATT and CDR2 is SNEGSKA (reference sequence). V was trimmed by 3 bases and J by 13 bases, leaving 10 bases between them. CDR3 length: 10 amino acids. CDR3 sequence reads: CSASTGKQFF. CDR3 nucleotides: TGCAGTGCTAGTACGGGGAAACAGTTCTTC.

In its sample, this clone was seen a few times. The CDR3 here is CASRGEHTEAFF. DNA for the CDR3: TGCGCCAGCAGAGGGGAACACACTGAAGCTTTCTTT. The chain couples TRBV5-1 to TRBJ1-1; maybe TRBD1 (5 bases). Germline loops: CDR1 SGHRS, CDR2 YFSETQ. CDR3 length: 12 residues. V shed 5 bases and J shed 3 bases, with 8 bases lying between them.

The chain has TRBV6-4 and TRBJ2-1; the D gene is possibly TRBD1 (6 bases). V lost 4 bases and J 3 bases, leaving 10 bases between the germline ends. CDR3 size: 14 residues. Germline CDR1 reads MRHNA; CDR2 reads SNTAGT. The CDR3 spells CASSVPGHYNEQFF. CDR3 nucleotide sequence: TGTGCCAGCAGTGTGCCGGGACACTACAATGAGCAGTTCTTC.

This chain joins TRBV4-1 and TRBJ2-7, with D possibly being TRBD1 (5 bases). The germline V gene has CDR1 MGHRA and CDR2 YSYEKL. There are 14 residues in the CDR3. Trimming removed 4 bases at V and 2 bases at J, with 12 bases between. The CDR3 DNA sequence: TGCGCCAGCAGCCCGACAGAGTTGGCCTACGAGCAGTACTTC. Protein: CASSPTELAYEQYF.

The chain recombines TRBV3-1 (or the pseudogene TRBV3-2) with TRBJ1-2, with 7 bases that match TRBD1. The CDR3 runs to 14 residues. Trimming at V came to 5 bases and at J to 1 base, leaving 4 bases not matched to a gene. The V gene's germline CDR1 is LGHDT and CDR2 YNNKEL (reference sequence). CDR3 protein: CASSDTGVNYGYTF. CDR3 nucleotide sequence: TGTGCCAGCAGCGATACAGGGGTTAACTATGGCTACACCTTC.

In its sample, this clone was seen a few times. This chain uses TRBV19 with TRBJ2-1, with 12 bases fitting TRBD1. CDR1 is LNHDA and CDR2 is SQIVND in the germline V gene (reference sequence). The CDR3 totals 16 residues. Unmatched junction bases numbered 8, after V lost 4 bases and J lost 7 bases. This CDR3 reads CASSRTGTGGRNEQFF. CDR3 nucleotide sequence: TGTGCCAGTAGTAGGACCGGGACAGGGGGCCGAAATGAGCAGTTCTTC. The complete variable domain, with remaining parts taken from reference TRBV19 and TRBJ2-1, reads DGGITQSPKYLFRKEGQNVTLSCEQNLNHDAMYWYRQDPGQGLRLIYYSQIVNDFQKGDIAEGYSVSREKKESFPLTVTSAQKNPTAFYLCASSRTGTGGRNEQFFGPGTRLTVL.

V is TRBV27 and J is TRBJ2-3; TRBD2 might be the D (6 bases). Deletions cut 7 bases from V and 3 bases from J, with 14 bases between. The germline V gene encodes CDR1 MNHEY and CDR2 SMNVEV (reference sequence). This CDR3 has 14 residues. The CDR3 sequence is CASNRGRPTDTQYF. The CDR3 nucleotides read TGTGCCAGCAATCGAGGGAGGCCGACAGATACGCAGTATTTT.

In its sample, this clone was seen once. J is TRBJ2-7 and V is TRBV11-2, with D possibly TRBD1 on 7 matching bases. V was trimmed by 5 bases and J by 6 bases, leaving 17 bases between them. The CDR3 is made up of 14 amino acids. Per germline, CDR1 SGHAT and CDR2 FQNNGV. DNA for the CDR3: TGTGCCAGCAGCCGAAATGACAGGGACTCCGAGCAGTACTTC. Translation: CASSRNDRDSEQYF.

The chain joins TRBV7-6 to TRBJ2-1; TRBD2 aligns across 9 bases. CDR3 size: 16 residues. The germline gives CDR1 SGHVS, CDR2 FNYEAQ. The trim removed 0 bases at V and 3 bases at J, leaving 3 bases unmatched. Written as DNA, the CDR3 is TGTGCCAGCAGCTTAGCGCTTAGCGGGAGCTACAATGAGCAGTTCTTC. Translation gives CASSLALSGSYNEQFF.

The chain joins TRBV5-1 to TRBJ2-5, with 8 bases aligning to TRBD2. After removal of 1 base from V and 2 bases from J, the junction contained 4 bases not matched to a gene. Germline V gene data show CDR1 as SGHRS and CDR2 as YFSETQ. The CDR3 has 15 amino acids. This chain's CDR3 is CASSLPGTSQETQYF. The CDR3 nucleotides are TGCGCCAGCAGCTTGCCCGGGACTAGTCAAGAGACCCAGTACTTC.

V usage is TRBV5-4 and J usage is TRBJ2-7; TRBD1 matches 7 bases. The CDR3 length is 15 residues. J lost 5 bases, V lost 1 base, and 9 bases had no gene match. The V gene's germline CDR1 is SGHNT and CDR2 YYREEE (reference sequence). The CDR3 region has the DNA TGTGCCAGCAGCTTGATGTGGACAGGATTGGACGAGCAGTACTTC. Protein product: CASSLMWTGLDEQYF.

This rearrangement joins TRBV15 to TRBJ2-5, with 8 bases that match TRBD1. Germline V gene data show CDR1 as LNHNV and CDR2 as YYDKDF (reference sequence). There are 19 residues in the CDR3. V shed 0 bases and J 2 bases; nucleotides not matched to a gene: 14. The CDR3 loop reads CATSRDRVPGTGLQETQYF. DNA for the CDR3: TGTGCCACCAGCAGAGATCGAGTCCCCGGGACAGGCCTTCAAGAGACCCAGTACTTC.

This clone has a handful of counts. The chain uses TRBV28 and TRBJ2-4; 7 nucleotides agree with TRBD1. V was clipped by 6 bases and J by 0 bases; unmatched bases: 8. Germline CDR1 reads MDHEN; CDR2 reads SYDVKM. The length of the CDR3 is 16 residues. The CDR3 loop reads CASSQTGVLAKNIQYF. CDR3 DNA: TGTGCCAGCAGCCAAACAGGGGTGCTAGCCAAAAACATTCAGTACTTC.

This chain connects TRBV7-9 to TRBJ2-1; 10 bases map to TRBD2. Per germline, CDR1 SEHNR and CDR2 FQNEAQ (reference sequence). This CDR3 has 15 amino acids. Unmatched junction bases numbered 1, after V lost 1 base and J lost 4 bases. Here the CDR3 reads CASSLVSGGYNEQFF. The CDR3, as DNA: TGTGCCAGCAGCTTAGTTAGCGGGGGGTACAATGAGCAGTTCTTC.

This CDR3 reads CSVNRGGPTEAFF. The CDR3 DNA follows: TGCAGCGTTAACAGGGGAGGACCCACTGAAGCTTTCTTT. The chain couples TRBV29-1 to TRBJ1-1, with 7 bases lining up with TRBD1. CDR3 size: 13 residues. The trim removed 5 bases at V and 4 bases at J, leaving 7 bases unmatched. CDR1 is SQVTM, CDR2 ANQGSEA, per germline.

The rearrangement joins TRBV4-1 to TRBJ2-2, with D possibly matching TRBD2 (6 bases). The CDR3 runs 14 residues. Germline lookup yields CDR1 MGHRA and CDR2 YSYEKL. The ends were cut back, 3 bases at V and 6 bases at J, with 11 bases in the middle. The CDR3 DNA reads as TGCGCCAGCAGCCAGGAGGGGTTTGCCGGGGAGCTGTTTTTT. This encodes CASSQEGFAGELFF.

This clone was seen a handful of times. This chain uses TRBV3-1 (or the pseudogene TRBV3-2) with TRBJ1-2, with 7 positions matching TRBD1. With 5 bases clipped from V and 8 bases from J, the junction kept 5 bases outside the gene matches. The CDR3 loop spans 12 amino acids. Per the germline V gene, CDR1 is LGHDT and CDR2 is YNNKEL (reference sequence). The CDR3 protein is CASSDREVGYTF. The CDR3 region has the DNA TGTGCCAGCAGCGACAGGGAGGTAGGCTACACCTTC.

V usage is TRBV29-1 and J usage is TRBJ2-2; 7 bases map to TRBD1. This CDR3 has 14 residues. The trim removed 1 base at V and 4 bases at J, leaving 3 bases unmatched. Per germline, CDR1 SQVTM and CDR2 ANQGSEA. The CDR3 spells CSVEVQGSTGELFF. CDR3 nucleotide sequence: TGCAGCGTTGAAGTACAGGGGTCCACCGGGGAGCTGTTTTTT.